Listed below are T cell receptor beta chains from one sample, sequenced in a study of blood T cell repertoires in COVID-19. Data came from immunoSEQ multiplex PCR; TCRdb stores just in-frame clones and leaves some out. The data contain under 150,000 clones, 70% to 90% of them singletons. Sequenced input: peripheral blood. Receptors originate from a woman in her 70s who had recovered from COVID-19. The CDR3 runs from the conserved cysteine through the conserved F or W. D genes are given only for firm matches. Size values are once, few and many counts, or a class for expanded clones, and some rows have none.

CDR3 DNA: TGTGCCAGCAGCTTAGGGGGTGGGCCGGGGTACGAGCAGTACTTC
CDR3 protein: CASSLGGGPGYEQYF
D gene: -
J gene: TRBJ2-7
V gene: TRBV7-2
clone size: -

CDR3 DNA: TGTGCCAGCAGCGCACCGGGACAGGGGCGGTATACCTTC
CDR3 protein: CASSAPGQGRYTF
D gene: TRBD1
J gene: TRBJ1-2
V gene: TRBV25-1
clone size: -

CDR3 DNA: TGTGCCAGCAGCTTAGAAGGGCGGGAGAGCGCGCAGTACTTC
CDR3 protein: CASSLEGRESAQYF
D gene: TRBD2
J gene: TRBJ2-7
V gene: TRBV7-2
clone size: -

CDR3 DNA: TGTGCCACCCAGCGGACAGGAGACTACGAGCAGTACTTC
CDR3 protein: CATQRTGDYEQYF
D gene: TRBD1
J gene: TRBJ2-7
V gene: TRBV19
clone size: -

CDR3 DNA: TGTGCCAGCAGTGACGCCGGGTTACCTTATAACTATGGCTACACCTTC
CDR3 protein: CASSDAGLPYNYGYTF
D gene: -
J gene: TRBJ1-2
V gene: TRBV6-1
clone size: -

CDR3 DNA: TGTGCCAGCTCACCAGGGAGGGCGGGGAACTACGAGCAGTACTTC
CDR3 protein: CASSPGRAGNYEQYF
D gene: TRBD2
J gene: TRBJ2-7
V gene: TRBV18
clone size: -

CDR3 DNA: TGCAGCGTTGAAGGGACAGGGGGCCGCTACGAGCAGTACTTC
CDR3 protein: CSVEGTGGRYEQYF
D gene: TRBD1
J gene: TRBJ2-7
V gene: TRBV29-1
clone size: once

CDR3 DNA: TGCGCCAGCAGCCACAGAACTAGCGACCAAGAGACCCAGTACTTC
CDR3 protein: CASSHRTSDQETQYF
D gene: TRBD2
J gene: TRBJ2-5
V gene: TRBV4-3
clone size: -

CDR3 DNA: TGCGCCAGCAGCTTGGGGGCAGGGGGGATGAACACTGAAGCTTTCTTT
CDR3 protein: CASSLGAGGMNTEAFF
D gene: TRBD1
J gene: TRBJ1-1
V gene: TRBV5-1
clone size: -

CDR3 DNA: TGTGCCAGCAGTACTACGGGACTAGCCATCGAGCAGTACTTC
CDR3 protein: CASSTTGLAIEQYF
D gene: TRBD2
J gene: TRBJ2-7
V gene: TRBV27
clone size: -

CDR3 DNA: TGTGCCAGCAGTTACTCCCCTCCCCGGAGTGAAAAACTGTTTTTT
CDR3 protein: CASSYSPPRSEKLFF
D gene: -
J gene: TRBJ1-4
V gene: TRBV6-5
clone size: -

CDR3 DNA: TGTGCCAGCAGCTTTAGCGGGGGCCACGAGCAGTACTTC
CDR3 protein: CASSFSGGHEQYF
D gene: TRBD2
J gene: TRBJ2-7
V gene: TRBV7-9
clone size: few

CDR3 DNA: TGTGCCAGCAGCCTTCTCTTCGGGACAGGGAGGGAAAAACTGTTTTTT
CDR3 protein: CASSLLFGTGREKLFF
D gene: TRBD1
J gene: TRBJ1-4
V gene: TRBV3-1/TRBV3-2
clone size: -

CDR3 DNA: TGTGCCAGCAGTTATGGGGCCCGGGACTCTCCAGCGGAGACCCAGTACTTC
CDR3 protein: CASSYGARDSPAETQYF
D gene: -
J gene: TRBJ2-5
V gene: TRBV28
clone size: once

CDR3 DNA: TGTGCCAGCAGTGTGCGGGGGGCCAGCTCCTACAATGAGCAGTTCTTC
CDR3 protein: CASSVRGASSYNEQFF
D gene: TRBD2
J gene: TRBJ2-1
V gene: TRBV5-8
clone size: -

CDR3 DNA: TGTGCCAGCAGCGCCGCGAGGGACGGGAGGGCGAATGAGCAGTTCTTC
CDR3 protein: CASSAARDGRANEQFF
D gene: TRBD2
J gene: TRBJ2-1
V gene: TRBV9
clone size: -

CDR3 DNA: TGTGCCAGCAGCCGGAGGACAGCTGTCTATGGCTACACCTTC
CDR3 protein: CASSRRTAVYGYTF
D gene: -
J gene: TRBJ1-2
V gene: TRBV14
clone size: -

CDR3 DNA: TGCAGCGTTCGGGGTTTGGGGACAGGGGCGGATACGCAGTATTTT
CDR3 protein: CSVRGLGTGADTQYF
D gene: TRBD1
J gene: TRBJ2-3
V gene: TRBV29-1
clone size: -

CDR3 DNA: TGTGCCAGCAGCCGTCGGACAGGCGACCCTGGCTTCACCTTC
CDR3 protein: CASSRRTGDPGFTF
D gene: TRBD1
J gene: TRBJ1-2
V gene: TRBV7-3
clone size: -

CDR3 DNA: TGTGCCAGCAGCCAACGTCGGGCAGGGGGCCATCAAGAGACCCAGTACTTC
CDR3 protein: CASSQRRAGGHQETQYF
D gene: TRBD1
J gene: TRBJ2-5
V gene: TRBV14
clone size: once